Presented here are 23 T cell receptor beta chains from one specimen sequenced in a study of identical twins. TCRdb re-called the 5' RACE reads through MiXCR, storing one row per CDR3 protein. The sample consists of hundreds of thousands of distinct CDR3 sequences, 5.5% to 7.5% of them appearing once. The sample was naive T cells sorted from blood. The receptors were gathered from a young man in good health.

V and J are TRBV20-1 and TRBJ2-3, with 9 bases matching TRBD2. The germline V gene encodes CDR1 DFQATT and CDR2 SNEGSKA (reference sequence). CDR3 length equals 14 residues. With V trimmed by 3 bases and J by 3 bases, 4 bases remained unmatched. The CDR3 nucleotides read TGCAGTGCTAGTCCTCTAGCGGGAACAGATACGCAGTATTTT. Protein sequence: CSASPLAGTDTQYF.

This clonotype came up many times. The chain uses TRBV7-9 and TRBJ2-7; the D is unclear. Germline CDR1 and CDR2: SEHNR and FQNEAQ (reference sequence). The V and J ends lost 4 bases and 4 bases respectively, with 14 bases between them. This CDR3 has 14 residues. The CDR3 region is CASSSEAERYEQYV. CDR3 in DNA: TGTGCCAGCAGCTCAGAGGCGGAACGATACGAGCAGTACGTC.

This clonotype was counted many times. The rearrangement uses TRBV20-1 and TRBJ2-1; 8 bases match TRBD1. J was trimmed by 0 bases and V by 5 bases; bases with no gene match: 6. This CDR3 comprises 15 residues. Germline-derived CDR1 and CDR2 are DFQATT and SNEGSKA (reference sequence). CDR3 region: CSAPRGLSSYNEQFF. CDR3 sequence (DNA): TGCAGTGCTCCCAGGGGGCTAAGCTCCTACAATGAGCAGTTCTTC.

This clonotype was observed many times. The chain links TRBV20-1 to TRBJ2-5; 11 bases match TRBD2. This CDR3 comprises 14 residues. The V segment lost 3 bases and the J segment 4 bases; nucleotides outside the gene matches: 4. Germline V gene data show CDR1 as DFQATT and CDR2 as SNEGSKA (reference sequence). CDR3 in amino acids: CSASPTSGIETQYF. The CDR3 DNA follows: TGCAGTGCTAGTCCGACTAGCGGGATAGAGACCCAGTACTTC.

This sequence joins TRBV5-1 and TRBJ2-1; 15 bases match TRBD2. CDR3 length: 18 amino acids. Germline V lookup: CDR1 SGHRS, CDR2 YFSETQ. With 4 bases clipped from V and 9 bases from J, the junction kept 14 bases outside the gene matches. The CDR3 is CASSPGLAGGPVSFEQFF. CDR3 nucleotides: TGCGCCAGCAGCCCTGGACTAGCGGGAGGGCCGGTCAGTTTTGAGCAGTTCTTC.

Ten or more counts support this clonotype. The chain uses TRBV12-3 or TRBV12-4 and TRBJ2-5, with 9 bases fitting TRBD1. The CDR3 is made up of 16 amino acids. V shed 3 bases, J shed 2 bases, and the junction held 7 bases outside the gene matches. Here the CDR3 DNA reads TGTGCCAGCAGTTTGATGACAGGGGGATTTCAAGAGACCCAGTACTTC. Encoded protein: CASSLMTGGFQETQYF.

CDR3 sequence reads: CASSFFGRTQYF. CDR3 bases: TGTGCCAGCAGTTTTTTCGGGAGGACGCAGTATTTT. This chain connects TRBV12-3 or TRBV12-4 to TRBJ2-3; 7 bases align to TRBD2. This CDR3 region has 12 residues. Germline trimming cut 3 bases from V and 9 bases from J; bases unmatched to any gene: 3.

This clonotype was counted only a few times. The CDR3 sequence: CASALGRSYEQYV. In nucleotides, the CDR3 is TGTGCCAGCGCCTTAGGGCGTTCCTACGAGCAGTACGTC. This chain connects TRBV11-2 to TRBJ2-7; D gene uncertain. Trimming cost V 8 bases and J 1 base, with 12 bases left between them. The CDR3 covers 13 residues. In germline, CDR1 is SGHAT, CDR2 FQNNGV.

V is TRBV7-2 and J is TRBJ1-6, with a tentative D call TRBD1 (6 bases). The CDR3 runs to 14 residues. Germline V gene lookup returns CDR1 SGHTA and CDR2 FQGNSA. V dropped 1 base and J dropped 9 bases, with 10 bases sitting between them. The CDR3: CASSLGDTPSPLHF. The DNA of the CDR3 is TGTGCCAGCAGCTTAGGGGACACTCCTTCACCCCTCCACTTT.

This clonotype was recorded at least ten times. The V and J genes are TRBV7-3 and TRBJ2-1, with 11 bases lining up with TRBD2. Germline CDR1 SGHTA, CDR2 FQGTGA. This CDR3 region has 17 residues. J gave up 0 bases and V 5 bases, and 6 bases lay outside the gene matches. The CDR3 nucleotides are TGTGCCAGCAGCCCTGGACTAGCGGGCCTCTCCTACAATGAGCAGTTCTTC. Its protein product is CASSPGLAGLSYNEQFF.

The table lists this clonotype with many counts. V and J are TRBV12-3 or TRBV12-4 and TRBJ2-5, with 9 bases identical to TRBD2. The CDR3 is made up of 16 amino acids. V lost 2 bases to trimming and J lost 7 bases; unmatched junction nucleotides: 11. This CDR3 is CASSLSLAGVMATQYF. CDR3 in DNA: TGTGCCAGCAGTTTATCACTAGCGGGCGTCATGGCGACCCAGTACTTC.

This clonotype has more than one count but fewer than ten. The chain is built from TRBV11-2 and TRBJ2-1; 8 bases fit TRBD2. CDR1 SGHAT and CDR2 FQNNGV come from the germline V gene. J was trimmed by 9 bases and V by 8 bases; bases with no gene match: 9. The CDR3 spans 13 residues. The CDR3 protein is CASGKRESGEQFF. The CDR3 nucleotides read TGTGCCAGCGGCAAGCGGGAGTCCGGTGAGCAGTTCTTC.

This clonotype was observed many times. The chain carries TRBV29-1 and TRBJ2-4, with D unclear. Germline V CDR1 and CDR2: SQVTM, ANQGSEA. The V and J ends lost 5 bases and 0 bases respectively, with 11 bases between them. The CDR3 spans 14 residues. The CDR3 reads CSVTDTLAKNIQYF. DNA of the CDR3: TGCAGCGTTACAGACACTTTAGCCAAAAACATTCAGTACTTC.

This clonotype turned up a few times. The rearrangement joins TRBV6-5 to TRBJ2-7, with TRBD1 identical over 7 bases. The CDR3 totals 15 residues. V lost 3 bases and J lost 2; bases outside the gene matches: 7. In germline, CDR1 is MNHEY, CDR2 SVGAGI. Here the CDR3 reads CASSYLRDSPYEQYF. The CDR3 DNA is TGTGCCAGCAGTTATCTCCGGGACAGTCCCTACGAGCAGTACTTC.

This clonotype was recorded many times. V usage is TRBV7-9 and J usage is TRBJ2-1, with no clear D. Germline-derived CDR1 and CDR2 are SEHNR and FQNEAQ (reference sequence). V was clipped by 3 bases and J by 4 bases, with 13 bases between them. This CDR3 is built from 15 residues. The CDR3 region has the DNA TGTGCCAGCAGCTTCCTCCCAAGCGAATACAATGAGCAGTTCTTC. As protein: CASSFLPSEYNEQFF.

Many counts were recorded for this clonotype. The CDR3 spells CASSYDDYEQYF. The CDR3 DNA reads as TGTGCCAGCAGTTACGACGATTACGAGCAGTACTTC. The chain joins TRBV6-6 to TRBJ2-7; D not certain. The ends were cut back, 2 bases at V and 4 bases at J, with 6 bases in the middle. Germline-derived CDR1 and CDR2 are MNHNY and SVGAGI (reference sequence). The CDR3 has 12 residues.

This clonotype was detected only a few times. The chain joins TRBV3-1 to TRBJ2-1, with TRBD1 identical over 8 bases. Germline CDR1 LGHDT, CDR2 YNNKEL (reference sequence). This CDR3 comprises 16 residues. Unmatched junction bases numbered 11, after V lost 4 bases and J lost 6 bases. DNA of the CDR3: TGTGCCAGCAGCCCCGGGAGCAGGGGGCTGCGCAATGAGCAGTTCTTC. Translated, it gives CASSPGSRGLRNEQFF.

This clonotype was seen at least ten times. V gene TRBV27 combines with J gene TRBJ1-2; 7 bases align to TRBD1. The CDR3 spans 15 residues. V was clipped by 6 bases and J by 0 bases; unmatched bases: 7. Germline CDR1 and CDR2: MNHEY and SMNVEV (reference sequence). CDR3 protein: CASRQPGQPNYGYTF. The DNA for the CDR3 is TGTGCCAGCAGACAACCGGGACAGCCTAACTATGGCTACACCTTC.

This clonotype was seen more than once but under ten times. This rearrangement joins TRBV4-2 to TRBJ2-2; D gene ambiguous. Per the germline V gene, CDR1 is LGHNA and CDR2 is YNFKEQ. The ends were cut back, 0 bases at V and 2 bases at J, with 4 bases in the middle. This CDR3 contains 14 residues. CDR3 protein: CASSQERNTGELFF. CDR3 coding DNA: TGTGCCAGCAGCCAAGAACGAAACACCGGGGAGCTGTTTTTT.

Many counts were recorded for this clonotype. This rearrangement joins TRBV10-3 to TRBJ2-5, with 7 bases matching TRBD2. Trimming took 10 bases from V and 5 from J; bases not matched to a gene: 7. CDR1 and CDR2 (germline): ENHRY, SYGVKD. The CDR3 contains 12 residues. CDR3 sequence reads: CATKTSSETQYF. CDR3 in DNA: TGTGCCACCAAGACTAGCTCGGAGACCCAGTACTTC.

This clonotype was picked up many times. The chain combines TRBV4-2 with TRBJ2-7; no reliable D call. CDR1 and CDR2 from the germline V gene are LGHNA and YNFKEQ. This CDR3 is built from 15 residues. Trimming took 3 bases from V and 3 from J, leaving 15 bases between them. The CDR3 DNA reads as TGTGCCAGCAGCCACCCCCGGGTTTCGTTCTACGAGCAGTACTTC. This sequence encodes CASSHPRVSFYEQYF.

This clonotype was recorded many times. This rearrangement joins TRBV7-6 to TRBJ2-3, with D unresolved. The V end lost 2 bases, the J end lost 2 bases, and 14 bases lay between the germline ends. The CDR3 is 16 amino acids. Per germline, CDR1 SGHVS and CDR2 FNYEAQ. The CDR3 DNA sequence: TGTGCCAGCAGCTTAACCGGCCCCCGTTCCACAGATACGCAGTATTTT. Protein: CASSLTGPRSTDTQYF.

In its sample, this clonotype was seen many times. The V call is TRBV30, the J call TRBJ2-3; unclear D gene. The CDR3 is made up of 13 amino acids. Trimming shortened V by 2 bases and J by 4 bases, and 10 bases separated the two germline ends. Germline V gives CDR1 GTSNPN, CDR2 SVGIG (reference sequence). Here the CDR3 reads CAWSPYVPDTQYF. Here the CDR3 DNA reads TGTGCCTGGAGTCCCTACGTGCCAGATACGCAGTATTTT.